A single sample is the source of the 24 T cell receptor beta chains below, sequenced in a study of blood T cell repertoires in COVID-19. The assay was immunoSEQ multiplex PCR, and TCRdb's table has in-frame clones only and misses some. The sample comprises about 100,000 clones, more than 75% of which are singletons, and 7% to 9% rests with the top ten. The sequenced material came from peripheral blood. The receptors derive from a man aged 25-45 years in a cohort sampled during active COVID-19.

This clone has more than one count but fewer than ten. This chain links TRBV18 with TRBJ2-7; D gene uncertain. The V end was cut by 0 bases, the J end by 3 bases, with 6 bases between. The germline V gene encodes CDR1 KGHSH and CDR2 LQKENI. The CDR3 has 13 residues. In DNA, the CDR3 is TGTGCCAGCTCACCACCGTCGGGCTACGAGCAGTACTTC. Translated, it gives CASSPPSGYEQYF.

This clone has just a few counts. Distinct nucleotide sequences in the sample also encode this CDR3. The CDR3 nucleotides read TGCAGCGGGGGACAGGGGGCCAGCGAGCAGTACTTC. Amino acid sequence: CSGGQGASEQYF. The chain uses TRBV29-1 and TRBJ2-7, with 12 bases matching TRBD1. CDR3 length equals 12 residues. The V and J ends lost 7 bases and 6 bases, in that order; junction bases with no gene match: 4. Germline V gene lookup returns CDR1 SQVTM and CDR2 ANQGSEA.

The chain uses TRBV5-6 and TRBJ2-7, with D tentatively TRBD1 (5 bases). The CDR3 has 15 residues. Trimming stripped 1 base from V and 3 bases from J, with 14 bases between. CDR1 and CDR2 from the germline V gene are SGHDT and YYEEEE. In DNA form, the CDR3 reads TGTGCCAGCAGCTTGTTCAGGGAATTGTACTACGAGCAGTACTTC. Translating it yields CASSLFRELYYEQYF. Complete variable domain (other parts from reference TRBV5-6 and TRBJ2-7): DAGVTQSPTHLIKTRGQQVTLRCSPKSGHDTVSWYQQALGQGPQFIFQYYEEEERQRGNFPDRFSGHQFPNYSSELNVNALLLGDSALYLCASSLFRELYYEQYFGPGTRLTVT.

This clone was observed once. The chain couples TRBV4-2 to TRBJ1-2; TRBD1 matches 9 bases. The V segment lost 0 bases and the J segment 10 bases; nucleotides outside the gene matches: 9. In germline, CDR1 is LGHNA, CDR2 YNFKEQ. This CDR3 has 15 amino acids. The CDR3: CASSQDGQGRGLYTF. CDR3 bases: TGTGCCAGCAGCCAAGATGGACAGGGGAGGGGGCTCTACACCTTC.

The rearrangement links TRBV7-9 to TRBJ2-2, with 7 bases matching TRBD1. The CDR3 runs 17 residues. Germline assignment: CDR1 SEHNR and CDR2 FQNEAQ (reference sequence). V lost 2 bases and J lost 0; bases outside the gene matches: 6. The CDR3 reads CASSLMTGWANTGELFF. The CDR3 nucleotides are TGTGCCAGCAGCTTAATGACAGGGTGGGCGAACACCGGGGAGCTGTTTTTT.

The chain uses TRBV30 and TRBJ2-1; D uncertain. The germline V gene has CDR1 GTSNPN and CDR2 SVGIG (reference sequence). V was trimmed by 0 bases and J by 9 bases, leaving 15 bases between them. The length of the CDR3 is 14 residues. The CDR3 DNA is TGTGCCTGGAGTGTACCGCCCCAGCGTCGTGAGCAGTTCTTC. Protein product: CAWSVPPQRREQFF.

V gene TRBV30 combines with J gene TRBJ2-7; TRBD1 agrees at 7 bases. Germline V lookup: CDR1 GTSNPN, CDR2 SVGIG (reference sequence). Trimming cost V 4 bases and J 1 base; bases outside gene matches: 4. This CDR3 comprises 13 residues. The CDR3 is CAWKDRDSYEQYF. Here the CDR3 DNA reads TGTGCCTGGAAAGACAGGGATTCCTACGAGCAGTACTTC.

The chain couples TRBV5-5 to TRBJ2-7, with 7 bases aligning to TRBD1. The CDR3 has 15 amino acids. The V segment lost 0 bases and the J segment 4 bases; nucleotides outside the gene matches: 7. Germline loops: CDR1 SGHKS, CDR2 YYEKEE (reference sequence). Here the CDR3 reads CASSLVEGQLYEQYF. The CDR3 DNA follows: TGTGCCAGCAGCTTGGTTGAGGGACAGCTTTACGAGCAGTACTTC.

This chain connects TRBV30 to TRBJ1-5; D ambiguous. The CDR3 spans 13 residues. V was shortened by 8 bases and J by 3 bases, with 14 bases between the two germline ends. Germline loops: CDR1 GTSNPN, CDR2 SVGIG (reference sequence). The CDR3 sequence: CAADRENNQPQHF. The CDR3 coding sequence is TGTGCCGCCGACCGGGAGAACAATCAGCCCCAGCATTTT.

The chain carries TRBV4-3 and TRBJ1-2; D gene ambiguous. V lost 0 bases, J lost 6 bases, and 8 bases lay in between. The CDR3 is made up of 13 amino acids. Looked up from germline, CDR1 is LGHNA and CDR2 is YSLEER. This CDR3 reads CASSQEEGHGYTF. The CDR3 coding sequence is TGCGCCAGCAGCCAAGAGGAGGGCCATGGCTACACCTTC.

This chain joins TRBV30 and TRBJ2-1; TRBD1 is a possible D gene (6 bases). Germline V gene sequence: CDR1 GTSNPN, CDR2 SVGIG (reference sequence). The CDR3 runs to 17 residues. Trimming pared 0 bases from V and 7 bases from J, leaving 22 bases between. The CDR3 sequence is CAWSVGTGTMGPNEQFF. DNA of the CDR3: TGTGCCTGGAGTGTGGGAACCGGGACAATGGGTCCTAATGAGCAGTTCTTC.

The chain uses TRBV6-1 and TRBJ1-4, with TRBD1 matching over 8 bases. There are 14 residues in the CDR3. Unmatched junction bases numbered 3, after V lost 1 base and J lost 8 bases. Germline CDR1 is MNHNS and CDR2 is SASEGT. CDR3 bases: TGTGCCAGCAGTGAAGTACAGGGGGAGGAAAAACTGTTTTTT. Its translation: CASSEVQGEEKLFF.

J is TRBJ2-5 and V is TRBV5-1; D is perhaps TRBD1 (5 bases). The CDR3 length is 13 residues. Trimming shortened V by 1 base and J by 4 bases, and 8 bases separated the two germline ends. CDR1 and CDR2 (germline): SGHRS, YFSETQ. CDR3 amino acids: CASSLFTGETQYF. DNA of the CDR3: TGCGCCAGCAGCTTGTTTACAGGAGAGACCCAGTACTTC.

This clone was detected once. A read error may account for a junction end that differs from germline. The rearrangement uses TRBV3-1 (or the pseudogene TRBV3-2) and TRBJ2-2; 9 bases match TRBD1. This CDR3 is built from 17 residues. In germline, CDR1 is LGHDT, CDR2 YNNKEL (reference sequence). The CDR3 loop reads CTSRRGQGLSGPGELFF. In DNA form, the CDR3 reads TGTACCAGCCGCCGGGGACAGGGCTTAAGCGGGCCCGGGGAGCTGTTTTTT.

The chain combines TRBV7-2 with TRBJ1-2; 9 bases align to TRBD1. CDR3 length: 13 amino acids. Looked up from germline, CDR1 is SGHTA and CDR2 is FQGNSA. V lost 3 bases to trimming and J lost 8 bases; unmatched junction nucleotides: 4. The CDR3 nucleotides are TGTGCCAGCAGCTTCCGGACAGGGGAAGGCTACACCTTC. Translating gives CASSFRTGEGYTF.

The chain links TRBV27 to TRBJ2-1, with 9 nucleotides matching TRBD1. CDR3 length: 14 amino acids. Trimming removed 6 bases from V and 4 bases from J; junction bases left unmatched: 4. Germline CDR1 and CDR2: MNHEY and SMNVEV (reference sequence). The CDR3 spells CASSRDREYNEQFF. CDR3 nucleotides: TGTGCCAGCAGCCGGGACAGGGAATACAATGAGCAGTTCTTC.

The CDR3 region is CASSPLNGGWQYF. CDR3 DNA: TGTGCCAGCAGCCCACTCAACGGGGGGTGGCAGTATTTT. The chain links TRBV3-1 (or the pseudogene TRBV3-2) to TRBJ2-3, with 7 bases lining up with TRBD2. CDR3 size: 13 residues. V was clipped by 4 bases and J by 11 bases; unmatched bases: 9. Germline V gene lookup returns CDR1 LGHDT and CDR2 YNNKEL (reference sequence).

This clone was detected a few times. The chain combines TRBV5-1 with TRBJ2-7; a possible D gene is TRBD2 (6 bases). CDR3 length equals 13 residues. Trimming removed 4 bases at V and 5 bases at J, with 13 bases between. CDR1 is SGHRS, CDR2 YFSETQ, per germline. The chain's CDR3 is CASSPGLRNEQYF. The DNA of the CDR3 is TGCGCCAGCAGCCCTGGACTAAGGAACGAGCAGTACTTC.

This clone came up once. The CDR3 DNA sequence: TGTGCCAGCAGCTTCGGACAGGGCGTCGAGACCCAGTACTTC. Its translation: CASSFGQGVETQYF. The chain uses TRBV7-2 and TRBJ2-5; the match to TRBD1 covers 8 bases. The J segment lost 5 bases and the V segment lost 3 bases, leaving 5 bases of the junction unmatched. Germline CDR1 reads SGHTA; CDR2 reads FQGNSA. This CDR3 is 14 amino acids long.

The chain combines TRBV6-5 with TRBJ2-2, with D perhaps matching TRBD1 (5 bases). The CDR3 is 12 amino acids. V was shortened by 8 bases and J by 4 bases, with 8 bases between the two germline ends. Germline assignment: CDR1 MNHEY and CDR2 SVGAGI. The CDR3 DNA is TGTGCCAGCGGAAGGGGCACCGGGGAGCTGTTTTTT. Amino acid sequence: CASGRGTGELFF.

The DNA for the CDR3 is TGCGCCAGCAGCTTGGCCAGCGGGGGCGAGACAGATACGCAGTATTTT. Translating gives CASSLASGGETDTQYF. The gene calls are TRBV5-1 and TRBJ2-3, with 8 nucleotides matching TRBD2. The CDR3 spans 16 residues. Germline values: CDR1 SGHRS, CDR2 YFSETQ. V gave up 0 bases and J gave up 3 bases; unmatched junction bases: 6.

This clone has more than one count but fewer than ten. The chain uses TRBV5-1 and TRBJ1-3, with D unclear. CDR1 is SGHRS, CDR2 YFSETQ, per germline. This CDR3 is built from 17 residues. Trimming removed 4 bases from V and 0 bases from J, with 17 bases in between. DNA of the CDR3: TGCGCCAGCAGCCGGGCGGCGCGGGGAGACTCTGGAAACACCATATATTTT. Translation: CASSRAARGDSGNTIYF.

This chain joins TRBV7-9 and TRBJ2-1; 8 positions match TRBD2. CDR1 is SEHNR and CDR2 is FQNEAQ in the germline V gene (reference sequence). J lost 7 bases, V lost 2 bases, and 10 bases had no gene match. CDR3 length: 16 amino acids. DNA of the CDR3: TGTGCCAGCAGCTTACGATCCAGCGGGGGCGGAAATGAGCAGTTCTTC. It encodes CASSLRSSGGGNEQFF.

This clone was observed once. The gene calls are TRBV9 and TRBJ2-1; TRBD2 is a possible D gene (6 bases). Germline-derived CDR1 and CDR2 are SGDLS and YYNGEE. V lost 4 bases to trimming and J lost 4 bases, with 18 bases between them. This CDR3 comprises 16 residues. This CDR3 reads CASSPPGRQGYNEQFF. CDR3 DNA sequence: TGTGCCAGCAGCCCACCGGGGAGGCAGGGTTACAATGAGCAGTTCTTC.